This paragraph reports one TCR beta chain. Its antigen is still unknown. This CDR3 has 12 residues. Germline-derived CDR1 and CDR2 are MNHEY and SVGAGI. These data originate in a study of T cells expressing NK-cell markers. The overall study: It was from sorted CD3+CD56+NKG2C+, CD3+CD56+NKG2C- and CD3+CD56-NKG2C+ T cells that TCR beta repertoires came. Seropositivity for HCMV was found in most of the eight sequenced donors, with one seronegative.

TCRdb re-called the 5' RACE reads; one entry per CDR3 protein, DNA not given. Its clone listing holds around 140,000 distinct CDR3 sequences. Study-wide results and limits: There were several donors in whom these clonotypes also led the CD3+CD56-NKG2C+ fraction. In a group of several donors, dominant NKG2C+ clonotypes represented roughly 1.0-8% of CD8+ T cells.

The sequencing input was blood T cells: a sorted CD56 or NKG2C T cell subset, CD4+ or CD8+ T cells, or bulk PBMC T cells (not recorded which). The sequence came from a man younger than 35 in good health. The J gene is TRBJ2-2, the V gene TRBV6-5. CDR3 protein: CASASNTGELFF.